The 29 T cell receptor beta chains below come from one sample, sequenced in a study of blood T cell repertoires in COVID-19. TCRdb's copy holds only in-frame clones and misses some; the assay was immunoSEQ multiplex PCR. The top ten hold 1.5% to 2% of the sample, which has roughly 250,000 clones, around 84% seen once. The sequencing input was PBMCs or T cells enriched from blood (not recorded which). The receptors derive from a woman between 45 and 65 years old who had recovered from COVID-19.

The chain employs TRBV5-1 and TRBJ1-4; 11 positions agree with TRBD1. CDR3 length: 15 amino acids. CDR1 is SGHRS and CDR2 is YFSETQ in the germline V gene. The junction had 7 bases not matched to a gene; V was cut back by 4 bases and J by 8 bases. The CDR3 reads CASSHPGQGDEKLFF. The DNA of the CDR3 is TGCGCCAGCAGCCACCCGGGACAGGGGGACGAAAAACTGTTTTTT.

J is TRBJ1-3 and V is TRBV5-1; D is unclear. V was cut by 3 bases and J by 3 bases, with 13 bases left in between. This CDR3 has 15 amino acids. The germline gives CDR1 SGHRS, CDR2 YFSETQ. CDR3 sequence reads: CASSSQEAIGNTIYF. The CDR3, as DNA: TGCGCCAGCAGCTCTCAGGAGGCAATTGGAAACACCATATATTTT.

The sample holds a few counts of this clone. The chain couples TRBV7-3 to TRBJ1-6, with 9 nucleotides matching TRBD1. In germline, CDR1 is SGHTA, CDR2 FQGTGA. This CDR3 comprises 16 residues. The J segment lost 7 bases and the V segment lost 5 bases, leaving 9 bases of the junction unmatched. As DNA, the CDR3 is TGTGCCAGCAGCAAGTTAGGACAGGGGAAGAATTCACCCCTCCACTTT. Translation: CASSKLGQGKNSPLHF.

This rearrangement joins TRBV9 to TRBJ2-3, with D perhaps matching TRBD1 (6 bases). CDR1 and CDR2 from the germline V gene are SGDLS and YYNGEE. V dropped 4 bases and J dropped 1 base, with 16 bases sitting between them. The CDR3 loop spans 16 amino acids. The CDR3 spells CASSTGQGMGTDTQYF. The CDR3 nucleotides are TGTGCCAGCAGCACCGGTCAGGGGATGGGCACAGATACGCAGTATTTT.

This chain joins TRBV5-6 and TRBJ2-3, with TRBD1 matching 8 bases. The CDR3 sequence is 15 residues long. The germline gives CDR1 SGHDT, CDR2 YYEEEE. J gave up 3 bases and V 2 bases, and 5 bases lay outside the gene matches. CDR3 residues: CASSFDRGKTDTQYF. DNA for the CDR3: TGTGCCAGCAGCTTTGACAGGGGAAAGACAGATACGCAGTATTTT.

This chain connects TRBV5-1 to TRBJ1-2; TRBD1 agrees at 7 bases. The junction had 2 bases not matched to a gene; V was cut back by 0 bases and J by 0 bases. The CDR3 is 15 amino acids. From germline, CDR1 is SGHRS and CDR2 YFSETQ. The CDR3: CASSLGQGTNYGYTF. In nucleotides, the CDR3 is TGCGCCAGCAGCTTGGGACAGGGTACTAACTATGGCTACACCTTC. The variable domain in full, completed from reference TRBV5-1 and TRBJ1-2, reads KAGVTQTPRYLIKTRGQQVTLSCSPISGHRSVSWYQQTPGQGLQFLFEYFSETQRNKGNFPGRFSGRQFSNSRSEMNVSTLELGDSALYLCASSLGQGTNYGYTFGSGTRLTVV.

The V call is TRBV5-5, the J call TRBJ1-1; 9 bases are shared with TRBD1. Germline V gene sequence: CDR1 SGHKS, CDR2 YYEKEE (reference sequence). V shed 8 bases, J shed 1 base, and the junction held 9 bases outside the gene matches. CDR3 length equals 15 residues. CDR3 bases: TGTGCCAGTACCACCCGGGGACAGGGGAACACTGAAGCTTTCTTT. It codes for CASTTRGQGNTEAFF. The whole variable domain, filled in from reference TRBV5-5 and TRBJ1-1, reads DAGVTQSPTHLIKTRGQQVTLRCSPISGHKSVSWYQQVLGQGPQFIFQYYEKEERGRGNFPDRFSARQFPNYSSELNVNALLLGDSALYLCASTTRGQGNTEAFFGQGTRLTVV.

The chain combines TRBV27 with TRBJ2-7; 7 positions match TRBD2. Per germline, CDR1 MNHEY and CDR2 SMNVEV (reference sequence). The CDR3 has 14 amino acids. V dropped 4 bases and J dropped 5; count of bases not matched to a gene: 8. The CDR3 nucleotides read TGTGCCAGCAGTTGGGGGACTATGATTAACGAGCAGTACTTC. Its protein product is CASSWGTMINEQYF.

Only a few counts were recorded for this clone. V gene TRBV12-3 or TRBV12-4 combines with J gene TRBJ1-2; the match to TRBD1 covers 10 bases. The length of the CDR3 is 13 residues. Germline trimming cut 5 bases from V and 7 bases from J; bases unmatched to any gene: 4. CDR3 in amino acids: CASSRGTGVGYTF. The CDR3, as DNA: TGTGCCAGCAGTCGCGGGACAGGGGTTGGCTACACCTTC.

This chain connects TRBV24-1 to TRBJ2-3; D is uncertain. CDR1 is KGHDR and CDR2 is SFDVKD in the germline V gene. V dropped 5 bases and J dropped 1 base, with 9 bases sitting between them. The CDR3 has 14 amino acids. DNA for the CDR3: TGTGCCACCAGTGGCCCCGGTGGCACAGATACGCAGTATTTT. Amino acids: CATSGPGGTDTQYF.

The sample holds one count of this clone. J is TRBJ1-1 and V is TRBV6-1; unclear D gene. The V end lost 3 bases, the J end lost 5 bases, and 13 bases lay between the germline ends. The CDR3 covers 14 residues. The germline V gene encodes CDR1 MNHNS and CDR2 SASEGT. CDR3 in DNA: TGTGCCAGCAGTGATTCCGGGGAGCGGACTGAAGCTTTCTTT. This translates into CASSDSGERTEAFF.

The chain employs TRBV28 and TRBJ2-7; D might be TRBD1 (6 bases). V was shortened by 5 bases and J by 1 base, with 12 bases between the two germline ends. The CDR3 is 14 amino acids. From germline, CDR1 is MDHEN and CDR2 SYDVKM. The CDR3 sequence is CASSITGRSYEQYF. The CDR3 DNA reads TGTGCCAGCAGTATCACAGGGCGATCCTACGAGCAGTACTTC.

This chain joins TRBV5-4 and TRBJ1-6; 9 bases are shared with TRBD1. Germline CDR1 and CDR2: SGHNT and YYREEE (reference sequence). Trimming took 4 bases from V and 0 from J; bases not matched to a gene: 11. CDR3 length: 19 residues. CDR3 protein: CASSRKQGATSSYNSPLHF. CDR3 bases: TGTGCCAGCAGCCGTAAACAGGGGGCCACGAGCTCCTATAATTCACCCCTCCACTTT.

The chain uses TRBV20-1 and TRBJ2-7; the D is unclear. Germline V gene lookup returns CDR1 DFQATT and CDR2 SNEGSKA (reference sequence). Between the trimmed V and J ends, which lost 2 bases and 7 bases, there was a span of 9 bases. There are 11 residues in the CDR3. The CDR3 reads CSARYLEEQYF. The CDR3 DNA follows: TGCAGTGCTAGATACCTCGAGGAGCAGTACTTC.

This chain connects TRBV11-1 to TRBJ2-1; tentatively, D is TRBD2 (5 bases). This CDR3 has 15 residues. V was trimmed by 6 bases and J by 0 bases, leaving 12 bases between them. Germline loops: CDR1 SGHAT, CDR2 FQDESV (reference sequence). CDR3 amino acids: CASRRTGSSYNEQFF. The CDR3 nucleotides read TGTGCCAGCAGGAGGACTGGTAGCTCCTACAATGAGCAGTTCTTC.

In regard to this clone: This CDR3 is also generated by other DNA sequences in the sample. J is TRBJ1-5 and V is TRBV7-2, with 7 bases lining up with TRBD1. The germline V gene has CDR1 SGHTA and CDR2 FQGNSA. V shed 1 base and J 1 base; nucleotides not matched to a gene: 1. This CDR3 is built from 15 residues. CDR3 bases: TGTGCCAGCAGCTTAGTGGGACAGAGCAATCAGCCCCAGCATTTT. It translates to CASSLVGQSNQPQHF.

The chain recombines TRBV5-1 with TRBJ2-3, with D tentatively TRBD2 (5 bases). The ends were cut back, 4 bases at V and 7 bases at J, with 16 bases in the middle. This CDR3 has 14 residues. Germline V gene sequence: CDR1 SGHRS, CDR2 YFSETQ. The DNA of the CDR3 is TGCGCCAGCAGCCAGCGAACTAGGGATAATACGCAGTATTTT. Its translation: CASSQRTRDNTQYF.

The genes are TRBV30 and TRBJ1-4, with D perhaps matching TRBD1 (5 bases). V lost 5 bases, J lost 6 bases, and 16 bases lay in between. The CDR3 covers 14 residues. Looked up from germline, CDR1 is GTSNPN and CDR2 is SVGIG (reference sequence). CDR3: CAWAEETEYEKLFF. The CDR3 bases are TGTGCCTGGGCCGAGGAGACAGAATATGAAAAACTGTTTTTT.

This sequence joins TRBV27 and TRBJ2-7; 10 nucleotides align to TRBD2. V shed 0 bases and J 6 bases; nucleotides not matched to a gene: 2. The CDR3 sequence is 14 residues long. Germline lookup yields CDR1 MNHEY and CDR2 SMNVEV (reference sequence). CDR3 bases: TGTGCCAGCAGTTTATCTACTAGCGGGACCGAGCAGTACTTC. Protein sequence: CASSLSTSGTEQYF.

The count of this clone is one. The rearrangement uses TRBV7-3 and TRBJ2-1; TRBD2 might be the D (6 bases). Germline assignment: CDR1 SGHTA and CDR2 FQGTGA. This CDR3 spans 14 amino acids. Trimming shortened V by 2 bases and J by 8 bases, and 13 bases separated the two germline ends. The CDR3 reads CASSLDGSDYEQFF. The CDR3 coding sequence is TGTGCCAGCAGCTTAGACGGGAGCGACTATGAGCAGTTCTTC.

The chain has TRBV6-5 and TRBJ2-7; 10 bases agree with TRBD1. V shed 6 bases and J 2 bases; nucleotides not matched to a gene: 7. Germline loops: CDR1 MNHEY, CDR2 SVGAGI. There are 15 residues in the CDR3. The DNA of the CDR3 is TGTGCCAGCAGCAGCCACGGGACAGGGGCCTACGAGCAGTACTTC. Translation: CASSSHGTGAYEQYF.

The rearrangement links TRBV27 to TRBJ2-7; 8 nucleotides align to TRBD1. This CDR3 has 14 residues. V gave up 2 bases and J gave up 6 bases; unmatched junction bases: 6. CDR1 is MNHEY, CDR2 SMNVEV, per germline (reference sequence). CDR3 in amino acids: CASSLTGQGGEQYF. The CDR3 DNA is TGTGCCAGCAGTTTAACAGGACAGGGCGGCGAGCAGTACTTC.

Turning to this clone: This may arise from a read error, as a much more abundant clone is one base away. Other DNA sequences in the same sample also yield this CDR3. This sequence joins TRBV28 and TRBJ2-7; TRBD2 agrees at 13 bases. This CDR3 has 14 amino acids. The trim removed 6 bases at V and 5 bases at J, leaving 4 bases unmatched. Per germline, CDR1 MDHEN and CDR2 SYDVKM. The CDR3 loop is CASSLGLAGDEQYF. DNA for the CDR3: TGTGCCAGCAGCCTAGGACTAGCGGGAGACGAGCAGTACTTC.

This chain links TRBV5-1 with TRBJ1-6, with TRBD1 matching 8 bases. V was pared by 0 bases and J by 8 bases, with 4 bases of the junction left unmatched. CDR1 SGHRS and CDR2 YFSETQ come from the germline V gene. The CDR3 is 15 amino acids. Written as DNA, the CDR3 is TGCGCCAGCAGCTTGGCCGAGACAGGGGATTCACCCCTCCACTTT. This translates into CASSLAETGDSPLHF. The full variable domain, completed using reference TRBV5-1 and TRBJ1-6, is KAGVTQTPRYLIKTRGQQVTLSCSPISGHRSVSWYQQTPGQGLQFLFEYFSETQRNKGNFPGRFSGRQFSNSRSEMNVSTLELGDSALYLCASSLAETGDSPLHFGNGTRLTVT.

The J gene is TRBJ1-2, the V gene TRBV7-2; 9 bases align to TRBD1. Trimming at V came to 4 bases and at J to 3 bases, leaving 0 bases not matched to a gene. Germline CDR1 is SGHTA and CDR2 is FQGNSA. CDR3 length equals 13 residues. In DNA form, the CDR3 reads TGTGCCAGCAGCTACAGGGGGCACTATGGCTACACCTTC. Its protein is CASSYRGHYGYTF.

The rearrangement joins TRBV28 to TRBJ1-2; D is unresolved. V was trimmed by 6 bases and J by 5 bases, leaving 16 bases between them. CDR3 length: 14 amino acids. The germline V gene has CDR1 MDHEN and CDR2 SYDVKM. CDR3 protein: CASSNQARLYGYTF. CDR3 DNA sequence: TGTGCCAGCAGCAACCAGGCCCGCCTGTATGGCTACACCTTC.

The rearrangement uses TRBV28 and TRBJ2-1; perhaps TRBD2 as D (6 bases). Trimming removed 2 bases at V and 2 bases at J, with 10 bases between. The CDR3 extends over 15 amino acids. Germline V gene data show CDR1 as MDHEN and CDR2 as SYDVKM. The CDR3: CASSLGGSAYNEQFF. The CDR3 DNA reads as TGTGCCAGCAGTTTAGGAGGGAGCGCCTACAATGAGCAGTTCTTC. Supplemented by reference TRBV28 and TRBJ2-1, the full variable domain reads DVKVTQSSRYLVKRTGEKVFLECVQDMDHENMFWYRQDPGLGLRLIYFSYDVKMKEKGDIPEGYSVSREKKERFSLILESASTNQTSMYLCASSLGGSAYNEQFFGPGTRLTVL.

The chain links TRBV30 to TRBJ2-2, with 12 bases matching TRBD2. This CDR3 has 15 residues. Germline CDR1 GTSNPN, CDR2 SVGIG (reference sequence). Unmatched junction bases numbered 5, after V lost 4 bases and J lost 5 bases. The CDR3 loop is CAWTLAGGRTGELFF. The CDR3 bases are TGTGCCTGGACCCTAGCGGGAGGGAGGACCGGGGAGCTGTTTTTT.

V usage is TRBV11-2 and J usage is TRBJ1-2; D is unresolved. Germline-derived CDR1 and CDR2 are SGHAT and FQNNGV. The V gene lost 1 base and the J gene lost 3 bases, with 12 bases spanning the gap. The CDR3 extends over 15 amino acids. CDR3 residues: CASSLGAAPDYGYTF. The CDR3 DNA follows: TGTGCCAGCAGCTTAGGTGCAGCGCCGGACTATGGCTACACCTTC.